A single sample gave rise to the 2 T cell receptor beta chains below, sequenced in a study of cytomegalovirus exposure and HLA in healthy donors. TCRdb's copy holds only in-frame clones and misses some; the assay was immunoSEQ multiplex PCR. The sample contains some 270,000 clones, 86% of which appear only once. Sequenced material: PBMCs. These receptors came from a woman between 18 and 29 years old in good health and CMV-seronegative.

The V gene is TRBV6-5, the J gene TRBJ2-7, with D perhaps TRBD1 (6 bases). This CDR3 contains 15 residues. CDR1 and CDR2 (germline): MNHEY, SVGAGI. V was shortened by 6 bases and J by 7 bases, with 22 bases between the two germline ends. The CDR3 nucleotides are TGTGCCAGCAGGATCCGGGACACAGGCCTGTTAGAGCAGTACTTC. It yields the protein CASRIRDTGLLEQYF.

This chain links TRBV7-8 with TRBJ2-1; 10 nucleotides align to TRBD2. The germline V gene has CDR1 SGHVS and CDR2 FQNEAQ. CDR3 size: 15 residues. J lost 6 bases, V lost 5 bases, and 7 bases had no gene match. CDR3 residues: CASSVLAGTLNEQFF. In DNA form, the CDR3 reads TGTGCCAGCAGCGTACTAGCGGGGACCCTCAATGAGCAGTTCTTC. Full variable domain (missing parts from reference TRBV7-8 and TRBJ2-1): GAGVSQSPRYKVAKRGQDVALRCDPISGHVSLFWYQQALGQGPEFLTYFQNEAQLDKSGLPSDRFFAERPEGSVSTLKIQRTQQEDSAVYLCASSVLAGTLNEQFFGPGTRLTVL.